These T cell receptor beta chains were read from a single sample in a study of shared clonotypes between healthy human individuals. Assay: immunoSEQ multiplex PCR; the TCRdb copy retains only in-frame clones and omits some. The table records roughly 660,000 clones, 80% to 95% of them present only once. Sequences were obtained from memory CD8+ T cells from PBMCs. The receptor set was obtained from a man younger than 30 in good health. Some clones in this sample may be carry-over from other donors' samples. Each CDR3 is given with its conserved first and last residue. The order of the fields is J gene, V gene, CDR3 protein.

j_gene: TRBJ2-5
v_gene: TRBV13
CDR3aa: CASTRLAGRETQYF

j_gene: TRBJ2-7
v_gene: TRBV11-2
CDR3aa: CASSTLDPPYEQYF

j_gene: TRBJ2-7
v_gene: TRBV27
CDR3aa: CASSSLAGAYEQYF

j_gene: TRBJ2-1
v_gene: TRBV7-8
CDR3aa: CASSLPSGFYNEQFF

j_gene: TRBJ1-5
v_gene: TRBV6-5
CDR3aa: CASSYGNSNQPQHF

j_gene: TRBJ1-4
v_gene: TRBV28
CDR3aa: CASSLVDNEKLFF

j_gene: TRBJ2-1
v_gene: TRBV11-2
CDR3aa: CASSSGLAGITEQFF

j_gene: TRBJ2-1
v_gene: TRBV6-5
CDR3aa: CASTLSAGLGPEQFF

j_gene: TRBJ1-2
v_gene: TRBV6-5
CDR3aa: CASSPGHRWGGYTF

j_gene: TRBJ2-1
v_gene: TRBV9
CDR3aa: CASSGYGEGPYNEQFF

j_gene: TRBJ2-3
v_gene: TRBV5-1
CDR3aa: CASSLDSPPSLAGADTQYF

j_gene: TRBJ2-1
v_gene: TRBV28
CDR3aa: CASRWTSGSFNEQFF

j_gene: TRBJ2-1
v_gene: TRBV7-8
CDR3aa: CASSLMDRGAYNEQFF

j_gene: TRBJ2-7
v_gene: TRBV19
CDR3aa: CASSISGGPVEQYF

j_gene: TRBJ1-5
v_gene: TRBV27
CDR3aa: CASSLSPTGQGGQPQHF

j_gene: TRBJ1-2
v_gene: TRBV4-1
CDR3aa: CASSVSGGVNYGYTF

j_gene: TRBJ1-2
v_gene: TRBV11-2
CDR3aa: CASSLSGGSYGYTF

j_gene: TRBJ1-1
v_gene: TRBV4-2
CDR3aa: CASSQDLGVMNTEAFF

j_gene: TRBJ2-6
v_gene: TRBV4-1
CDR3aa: CASSPRRGPADSSGANVLTF

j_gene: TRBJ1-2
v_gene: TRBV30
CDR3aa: CAWSAVVLLENYGYTF

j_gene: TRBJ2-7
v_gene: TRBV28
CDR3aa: CASSLWGQGASKWVYEQYF

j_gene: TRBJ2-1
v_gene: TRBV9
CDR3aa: CASSSGTYEQFF

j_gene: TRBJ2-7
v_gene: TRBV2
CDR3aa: CASSEARGLAGYEQYF

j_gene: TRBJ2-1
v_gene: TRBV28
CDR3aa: CASSYSGQERYNEQFF

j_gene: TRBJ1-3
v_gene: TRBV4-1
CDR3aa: CASSQTQASGNTIYF

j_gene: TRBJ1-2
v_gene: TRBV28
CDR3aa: CASSEDRGLYGYTF

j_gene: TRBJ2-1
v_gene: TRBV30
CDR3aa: CAWETGYNEQFF

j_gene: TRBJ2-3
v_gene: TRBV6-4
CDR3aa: CASSDSREGLFTQYF

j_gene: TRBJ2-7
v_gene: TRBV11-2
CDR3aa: CASRSPWAGEQYF

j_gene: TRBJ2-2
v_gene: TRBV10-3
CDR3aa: CAINQGANTGELFF

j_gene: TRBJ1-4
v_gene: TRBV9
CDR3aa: CASGLNEKLFF

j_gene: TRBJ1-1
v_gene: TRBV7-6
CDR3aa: CASSFSPNTEAFF

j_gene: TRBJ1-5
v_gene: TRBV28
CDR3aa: CASSLGQGQQPQHF

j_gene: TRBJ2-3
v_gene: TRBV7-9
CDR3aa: CASSNRDRVTDTQYF

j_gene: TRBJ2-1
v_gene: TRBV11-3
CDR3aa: CASSLVLGRRYNEQFF